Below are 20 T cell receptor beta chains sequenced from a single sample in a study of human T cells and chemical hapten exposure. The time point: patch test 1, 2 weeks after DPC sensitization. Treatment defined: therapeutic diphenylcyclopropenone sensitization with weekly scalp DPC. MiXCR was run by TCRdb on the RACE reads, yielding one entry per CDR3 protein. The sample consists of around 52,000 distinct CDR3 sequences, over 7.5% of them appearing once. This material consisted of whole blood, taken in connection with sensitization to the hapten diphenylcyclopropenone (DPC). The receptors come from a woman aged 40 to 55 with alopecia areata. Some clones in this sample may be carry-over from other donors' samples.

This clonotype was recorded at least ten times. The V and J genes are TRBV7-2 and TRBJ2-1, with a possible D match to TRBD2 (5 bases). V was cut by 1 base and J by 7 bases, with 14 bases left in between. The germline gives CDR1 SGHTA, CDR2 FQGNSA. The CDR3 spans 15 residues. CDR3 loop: CASSLGSSRLNEQFF. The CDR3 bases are TGTGCCAGCAGCTTAGGGTCTAGCCGGTTGAATGAGCAGTTCTTC.

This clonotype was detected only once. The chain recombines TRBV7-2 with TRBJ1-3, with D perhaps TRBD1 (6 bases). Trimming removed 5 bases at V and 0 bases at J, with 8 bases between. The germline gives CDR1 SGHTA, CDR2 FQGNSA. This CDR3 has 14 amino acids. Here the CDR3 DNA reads TGTGCCAGCAGCATGGACAGCTCTGGAAACACCATATATTTT. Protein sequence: CASSMDSSGNTIYF.

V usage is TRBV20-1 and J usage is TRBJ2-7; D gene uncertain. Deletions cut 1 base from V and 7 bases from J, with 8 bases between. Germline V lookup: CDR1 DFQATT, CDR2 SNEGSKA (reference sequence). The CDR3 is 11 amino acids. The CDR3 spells CSARGDVEQYF. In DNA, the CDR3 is TGCAGTGCTAGAGGTGATGTGGAGCAGTACTTC.

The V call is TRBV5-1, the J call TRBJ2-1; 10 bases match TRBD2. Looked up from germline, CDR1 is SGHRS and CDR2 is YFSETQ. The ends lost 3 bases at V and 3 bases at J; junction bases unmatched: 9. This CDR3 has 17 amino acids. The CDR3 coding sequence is TGCGCCAGCAGCTCCGGCGGGCTAGCGGGGGTCTACAATGAGCAGTTCTTC. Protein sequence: CASSSGGLAGVYNEQFF.

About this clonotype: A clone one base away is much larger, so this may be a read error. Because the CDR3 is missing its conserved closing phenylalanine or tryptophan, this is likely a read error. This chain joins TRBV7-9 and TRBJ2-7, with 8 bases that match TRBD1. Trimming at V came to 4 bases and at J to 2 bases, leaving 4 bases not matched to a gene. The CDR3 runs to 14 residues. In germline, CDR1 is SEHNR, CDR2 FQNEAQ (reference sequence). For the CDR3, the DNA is TGTGCCAGCAGCTCCGACAGGGGCCCCTACGAGCAGTACTCC. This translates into CASSSDRGPYEQYS.

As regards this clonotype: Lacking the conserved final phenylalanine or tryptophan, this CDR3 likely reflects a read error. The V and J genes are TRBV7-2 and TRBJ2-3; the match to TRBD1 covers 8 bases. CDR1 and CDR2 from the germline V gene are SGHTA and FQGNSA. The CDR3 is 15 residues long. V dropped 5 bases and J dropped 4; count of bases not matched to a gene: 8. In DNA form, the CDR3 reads TGTGCCAGCAGCCCTCGCAGGGGGCTCTCAGATACGCAGTATATT. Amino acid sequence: CASSPRRGLSDTQYI.

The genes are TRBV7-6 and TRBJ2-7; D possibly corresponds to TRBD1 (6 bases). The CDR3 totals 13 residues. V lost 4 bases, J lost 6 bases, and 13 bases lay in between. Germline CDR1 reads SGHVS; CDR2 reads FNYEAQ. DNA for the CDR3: TGTGCCAGCAGCTACGAACAGGGTATCGAGCAGTACTTC. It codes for CASSYEQGIEQYF.

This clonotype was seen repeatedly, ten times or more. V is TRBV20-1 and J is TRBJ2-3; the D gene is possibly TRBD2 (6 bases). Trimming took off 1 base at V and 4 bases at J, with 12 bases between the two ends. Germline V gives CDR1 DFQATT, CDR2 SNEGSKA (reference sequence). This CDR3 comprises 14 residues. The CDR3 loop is CSARVSGRADTQYF. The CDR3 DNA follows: TGCAGTGCTAGAGTAAGCGGGCGGGCAGATACGCAGTATTTT.

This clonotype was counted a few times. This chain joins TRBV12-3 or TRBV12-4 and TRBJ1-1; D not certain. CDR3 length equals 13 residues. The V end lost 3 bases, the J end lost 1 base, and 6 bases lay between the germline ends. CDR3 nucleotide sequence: TGTGCCAGCAGTTTGAAGGGGAACACTGAAGCTTTCTTT. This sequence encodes CASSLKGNTEAFF.

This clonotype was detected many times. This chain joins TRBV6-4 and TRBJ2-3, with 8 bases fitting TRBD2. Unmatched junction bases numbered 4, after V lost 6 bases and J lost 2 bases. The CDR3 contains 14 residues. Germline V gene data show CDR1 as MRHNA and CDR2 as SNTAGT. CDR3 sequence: CASSPAGDTDTQYF. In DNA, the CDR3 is TGTGCCAGCAGCCCAGCGGGAGACACAGATACGCAGTATTTT.

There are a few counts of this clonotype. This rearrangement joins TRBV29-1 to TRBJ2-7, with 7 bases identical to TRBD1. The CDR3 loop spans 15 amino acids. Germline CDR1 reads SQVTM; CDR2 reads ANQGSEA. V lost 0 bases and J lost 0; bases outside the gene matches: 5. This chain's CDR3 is CSVEEPDRASYEQYF. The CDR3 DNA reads TGCAGCGTTGAAGAACCTGACAGGGCCTCCTACGAGCAGTACTTC.

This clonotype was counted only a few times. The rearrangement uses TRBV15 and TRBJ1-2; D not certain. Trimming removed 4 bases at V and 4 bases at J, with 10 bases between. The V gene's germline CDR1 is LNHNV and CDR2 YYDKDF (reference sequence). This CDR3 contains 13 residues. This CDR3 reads CATSTQASYGYTF. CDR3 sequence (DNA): TGTGCCACCAGCACCCAAGCCTCCTATGGCTACACCTTC. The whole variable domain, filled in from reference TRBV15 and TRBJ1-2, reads DAMVIQNPRYQVTQFGKPVTLSCSQTLNHNVMYWYQQKSSQAPKLLFHYYDKDFNNEADTPDNFQSRRPNTSFCFLDIRSPGLGDTAMYLCATSTQASYGYTFGSGTRLTVV.

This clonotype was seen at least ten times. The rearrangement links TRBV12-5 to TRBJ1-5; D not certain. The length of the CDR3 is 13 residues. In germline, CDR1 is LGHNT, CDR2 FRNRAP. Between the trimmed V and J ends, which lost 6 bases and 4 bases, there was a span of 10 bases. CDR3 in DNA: TGTGCTAGTGGGCACAGAGAAAATCAGCCCCAGCATTTT. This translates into CASGHRENQPQHF.

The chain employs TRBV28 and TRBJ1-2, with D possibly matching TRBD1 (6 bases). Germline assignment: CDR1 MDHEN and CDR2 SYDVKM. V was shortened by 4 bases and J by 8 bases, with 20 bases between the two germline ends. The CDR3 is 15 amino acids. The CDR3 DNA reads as TGTGCCAGCAGTTCCACTGGTGGGGGCACGAGGGGCTACACCTTC. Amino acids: CASSSTGGGTRGYTF.

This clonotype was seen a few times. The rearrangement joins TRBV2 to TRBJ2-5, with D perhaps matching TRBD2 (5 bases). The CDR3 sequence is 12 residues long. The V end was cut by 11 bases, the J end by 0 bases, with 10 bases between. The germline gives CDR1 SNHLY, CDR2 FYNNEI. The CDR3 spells CAGKDYQETQYF. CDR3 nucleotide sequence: TGTGCCGGAAAGGACTACCAAGAGACCCAGTACTTC.

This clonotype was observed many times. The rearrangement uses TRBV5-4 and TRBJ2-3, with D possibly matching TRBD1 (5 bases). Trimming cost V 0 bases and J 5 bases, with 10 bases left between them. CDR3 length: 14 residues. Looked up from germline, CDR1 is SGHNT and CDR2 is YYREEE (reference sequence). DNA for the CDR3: TGTGCCAGCAGCTTGGATAGGGGCTTAGATACGCAGTATTTT. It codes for CASSLDRGLDTQYF.

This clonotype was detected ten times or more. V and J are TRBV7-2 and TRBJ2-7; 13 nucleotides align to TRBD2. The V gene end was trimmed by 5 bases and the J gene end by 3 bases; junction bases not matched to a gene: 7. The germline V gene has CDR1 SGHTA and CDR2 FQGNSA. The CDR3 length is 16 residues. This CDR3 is CASSPMGLAGFYEQYF. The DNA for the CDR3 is TGTGCCAGCAGCCCCATGGGACTAGCGGGGTTCTACGAGCAGTACTTC.

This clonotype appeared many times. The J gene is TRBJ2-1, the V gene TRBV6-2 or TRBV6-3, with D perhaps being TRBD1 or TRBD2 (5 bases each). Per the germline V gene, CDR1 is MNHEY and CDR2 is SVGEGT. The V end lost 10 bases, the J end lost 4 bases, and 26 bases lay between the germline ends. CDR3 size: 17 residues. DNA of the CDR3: TGTGCCACCAAGTTACGAGGGGCCCGGGGACCTTACAATGAGCAGTTCTTC. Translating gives CATKLRGARGPYNEQFF.

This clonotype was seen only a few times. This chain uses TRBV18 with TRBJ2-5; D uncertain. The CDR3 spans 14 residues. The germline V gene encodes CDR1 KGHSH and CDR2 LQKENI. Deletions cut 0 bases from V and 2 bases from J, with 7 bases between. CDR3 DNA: TGTGCCAGCTCACCACCGTCCACTCAAGAGACCCAGTACTTC. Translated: CASSPPSTQETQYF.

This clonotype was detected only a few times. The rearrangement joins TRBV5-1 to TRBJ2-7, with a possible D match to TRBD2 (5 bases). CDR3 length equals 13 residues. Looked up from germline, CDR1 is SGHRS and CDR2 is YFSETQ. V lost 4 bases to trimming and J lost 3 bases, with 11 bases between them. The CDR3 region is CASSQEADYEQYF. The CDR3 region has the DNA TGCGCCAGCAGCCAGGAGGCCGACTACGAGCAGTACTTC. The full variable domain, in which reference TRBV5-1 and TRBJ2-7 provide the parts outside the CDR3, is KAGVTQTPRYLIKTRGQQVTLSCSPISGHRSVSWYQQTPGQGLQFLFEYFSETQRNKGNFPGRFSGRQFSNSRSEMNVSTLELGDSALYLCASSQEADYEQYFGPGTRLTVT.